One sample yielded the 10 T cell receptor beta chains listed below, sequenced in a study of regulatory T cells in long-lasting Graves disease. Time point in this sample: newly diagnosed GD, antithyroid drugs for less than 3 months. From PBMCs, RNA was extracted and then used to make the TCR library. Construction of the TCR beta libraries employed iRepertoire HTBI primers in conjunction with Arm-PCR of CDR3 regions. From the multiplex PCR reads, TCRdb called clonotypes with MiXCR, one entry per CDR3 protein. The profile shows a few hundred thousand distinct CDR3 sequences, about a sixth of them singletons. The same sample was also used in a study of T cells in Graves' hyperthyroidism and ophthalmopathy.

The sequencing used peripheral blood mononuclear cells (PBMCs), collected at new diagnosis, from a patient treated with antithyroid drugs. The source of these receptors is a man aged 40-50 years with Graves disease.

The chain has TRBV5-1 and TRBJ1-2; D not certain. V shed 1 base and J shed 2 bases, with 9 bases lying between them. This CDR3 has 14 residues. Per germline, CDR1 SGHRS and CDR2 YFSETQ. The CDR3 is CASSLQTENYGYTF. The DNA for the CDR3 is TGCGCCAGCAGCTTGCAAACGGAAAACTATGGCTACACCTTC.

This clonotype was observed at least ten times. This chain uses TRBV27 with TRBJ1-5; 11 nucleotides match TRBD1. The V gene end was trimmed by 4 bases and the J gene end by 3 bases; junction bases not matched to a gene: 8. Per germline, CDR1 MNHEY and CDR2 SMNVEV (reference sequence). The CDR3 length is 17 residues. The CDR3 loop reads CASSSGQGALINQPQHF. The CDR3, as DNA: TGTGCCAGCAGTTCAGGACAGGGGGCCCTTATCAATCAGCCCCAGCATTTT.

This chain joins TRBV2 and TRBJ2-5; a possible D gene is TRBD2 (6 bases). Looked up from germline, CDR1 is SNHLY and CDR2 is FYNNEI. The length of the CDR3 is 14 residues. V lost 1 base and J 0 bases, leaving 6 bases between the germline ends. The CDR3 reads CASSEGRDQETQYF. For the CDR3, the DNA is TGTGCCAGCAGTGAAGGGAGGGACCAAGAGACCCAGTACTTC.

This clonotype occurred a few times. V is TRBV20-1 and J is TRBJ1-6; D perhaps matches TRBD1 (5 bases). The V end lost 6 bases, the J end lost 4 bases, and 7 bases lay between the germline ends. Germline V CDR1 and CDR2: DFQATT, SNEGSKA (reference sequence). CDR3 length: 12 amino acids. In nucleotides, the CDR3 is TGCAGTGCGGGGGAGTATAATTCACCCCTCCACTTT. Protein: CSAGEYNSPLHF.

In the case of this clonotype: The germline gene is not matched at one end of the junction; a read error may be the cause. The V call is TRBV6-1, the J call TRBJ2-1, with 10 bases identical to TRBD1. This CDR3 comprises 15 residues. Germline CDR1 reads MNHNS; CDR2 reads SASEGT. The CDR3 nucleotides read TGTGCCAGCAGAGAAAGACAGGGGGCTAGGAATGAGCGGTTCTTC. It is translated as CASRERQGARNERFF.

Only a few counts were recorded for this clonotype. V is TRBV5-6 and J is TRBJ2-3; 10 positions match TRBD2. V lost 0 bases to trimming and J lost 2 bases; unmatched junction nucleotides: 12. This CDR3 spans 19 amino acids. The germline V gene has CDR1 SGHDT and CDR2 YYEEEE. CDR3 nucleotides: TGTGCCAGCAGCTTGGCTAGCGGGGGCACCCCTAGCGACACAGATACGCAGTATTTT. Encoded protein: CASSLASGGTPSDTDTQYF.

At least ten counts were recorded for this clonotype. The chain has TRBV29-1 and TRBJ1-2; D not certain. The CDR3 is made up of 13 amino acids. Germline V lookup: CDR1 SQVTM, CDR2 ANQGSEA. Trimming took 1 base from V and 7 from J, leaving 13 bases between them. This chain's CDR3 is CSVEGARRSGYTF. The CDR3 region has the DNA TGCAGCGTTGAAGGGGCCCGTCGGAGTGGCTACACCTTC.

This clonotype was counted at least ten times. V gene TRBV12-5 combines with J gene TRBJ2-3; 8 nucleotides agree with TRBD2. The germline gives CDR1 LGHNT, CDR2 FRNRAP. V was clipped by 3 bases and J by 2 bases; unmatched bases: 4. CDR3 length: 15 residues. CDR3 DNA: TGTGCTAGTGGTTTAGCGGGGGAGTCCACAGATACGCAGTATTTT. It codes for CASGLAGESTDTQYF. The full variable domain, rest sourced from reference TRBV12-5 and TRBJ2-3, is DARVTQTPRHKVTEMGQEVTMRCQPILGHNTVFWYRQTMMQGLELLAYFRNRAPLDDSGMPKDRFSAEMPDATLATLKIQPSEPRDSAVYFCASGLAGESTDTQYFGPGTRLTVL.

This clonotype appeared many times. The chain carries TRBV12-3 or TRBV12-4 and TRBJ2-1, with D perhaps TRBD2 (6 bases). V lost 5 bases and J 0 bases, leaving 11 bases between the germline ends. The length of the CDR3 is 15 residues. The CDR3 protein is CASSPRTTSYNEQFF. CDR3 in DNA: TGTGCCAGCAGTCCTCGGACTACCTCCTACAATGAGCAGTTCTTC.

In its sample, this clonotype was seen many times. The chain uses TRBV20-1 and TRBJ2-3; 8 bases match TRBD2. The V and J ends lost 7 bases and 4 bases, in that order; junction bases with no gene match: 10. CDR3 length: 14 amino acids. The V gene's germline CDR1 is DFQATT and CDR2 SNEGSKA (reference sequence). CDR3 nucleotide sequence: TGCAGTGTTAAGATCGGGGGGGTGGCAGATACGCAGTATTTT. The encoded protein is CSVKIGGVADTQYF.